The following is a T cell receptor beta chain sequence with its context. The antigen is not known. The CDR3 covers 13 residues. The germline V gene encodes CDR1 SGHTA and CDR2 FQGNSA. The data originate from a study of monozygotic twins with inflammatory bowel disease. Study-wide points: TCRbeta diversity (inverse Simpson) was lower in IBD patients than in healthy co-twins.

cDNA was made in eight separate reactions per sample. Each UMI, carrying a 6-nucleotide sample barcode, came from template switching. TCRdb reanalyzed the 5' RACE reads, giving one entry per CDR3 protein sequence and no DNA. This sample carries 350,000 to 550,000 distinct CDR3 sequences, with about 2.2% going to the ten biggest clones. The TCR sequence derives from a human donor with ulcerative colitis or Crohn's disease, or a healthy co-twin of an affected twin (not recorded which). The V and J genes are TRBV7-2 and TRBJ2-5; TCRdb outputs TRBD1, but without DNA this stays unchecked. Specimen: blood. This chain's CDR3 is CASSTRGGETQYF.